This paragraph covers one T cell receptor (beta chain) sequence. The sample is drawn from a study of control samples from healthy donors and cancer patients. Clones were sequenced by immunoSEQ multiplex PCR, and TCRdb holds only the in-frame ones, with some missing. The data hold approximately 68,000 clones, with 83% observed a single time. Germline V lookup: CDR1 KGHSH, CDR2 LQKENI. The CDR3 spans 15 residues. Between the trimmed V and J ends, which lost 3 bases and 0 bases, there was a span of 9 bases. The TCR originated in a man in his 60s in good health. Sequenced: blood. The rearrangement links TRBV18 to TRBJ1-5, with D possibly matching TRBD1 (6 bases). The CDR3 loop reads CASSPGTNSNQPQHF. The CDR3 DNA reads TGTGCCAGCTCACCTGGGACAAATAGCAATCAGCCCCAGCATTTT.